This is a list of T cell receptor beta chains from one sample in a study of monozygotic twins with inflammatory bowel disease. TCRdb re-called the 5' RACE reads and catalogs CDR3 proteins one per entry, DNA excluded. The sample table includes 420,000 or so distinct CDR3 sequences. The source material was blood. The receptors stem from a human donor with ulcerative colitis or Crohn's disease, or a healthy co-twin of an affected twin (not recorded which). Both conserved end residues are part of each CDR3.

TRBV28	TRBJ1-3	CASSFRGFVPSGNTIYF
TRBV7-3	TRBJ2-3	CASSPGAGGSTDTQYF
TRBV2	TRBJ2-1	CAIRKGIEQFF
TRBV12-3/TRBV12-4	TRBJ2-7	CASSFGGFFSQTYEQYF
TRBV3-1	TRBJ2-5	CASSQETSGRETQYF
TRBV6-1	TRBJ2-3	CASRRESTQYF
TRBV11-2	TRBJ2-2	CASTWSGNTGELFF
TRBV5-6	TRBJ2-4	CASSSMGAAKNIQYF
TRBV10-3	TRBJ1-1	CAISPTGRLMNTEAFF
TRBV2	TRBJ1-6	CASDGGTSYNSPLHF
TRBV29-1	TRBJ2-5	CSVDIRAGRETQYF
TRBV6-1	TRBJ1-1	CASSLGTAINTEAFF
TRBV14	TRBJ2-1	CASSLTSGGFSNEQFF
TRBV11-3	TRBJ2-1	CASSLTPDRGQNEQFF
TRBV15	TRBJ2-5	CATSRAPGVEETQYF
TRBV28	TRBJ2-7	CASSWDGLTYEQYF
TRBV4-1	TRBJ2-1	CASSQHLAGENEQFF
TRBV20-1	TRBJ1-1	CSARVGVHTEAFF
TRBV4-1	TRBJ2-5	CASSQDRVETQYF
TRBV7-9	TRBJ2-7	CASSERDRAYEQYF